The 24 T cell receptor beta chains in this list originate from one sample, sequenced in a study of T cell clones after liver transplantation. Data came from immunoSEQ multiplex PCR; TCRdb stores just in-frame clones and leaves some out. The sample carries 55,000 to 75,000 clones, 92% recorded once. The material sequenced was CD4+ T cells from blood, taken about 25 months after liver transplant. These receptors were obtained from a human patient who received a liver transplant. T cells may partly derive from the graft donor.

The V gene is TRBV6-6, the J gene TRBJ2-7; 14 nucleotides line up with TRBD2. The CDR3 contains 15 residues. J lost 6 bases, V lost 5 bases, and 6 bases had no gene match. In germline, CDR1 is MNHNY, CDR2 SVGAGI (reference sequence). CDR3 region: CASSGTSGSASEQYF. The CDR3 region has the DNA TGTGCCAGCAGTGGGACTAGCGGGAGTGCCTCCGAGCAGTACTTC.

This clone has more than one count but fewer than ten. V usage is TRBV28 and J usage is TRBJ1-1, with a possible D match to TRBD1 (5 bases). CDR1 and CDR2 (germline): MDHEN, SYDVKM. The CDR3 is 13 amino acids. Trimming took off 3 bases at V and 6 bases at J, with 11 bases between the two ends. DNA for the CDR3: TGTGCCAGCAGTTTGGGGACCACCCCTGAAGCTTTCTTT. This codes for CASSLGTTPEAFF.

The chain carries TRBV7-8 and TRBJ2-1; TRBD2 agrees at 9 bases. Germline trimming cut 5 bases from V and 10 bases from J; bases unmatched to any gene: 6. The germline V gene encodes CDR1 SGHVS and CDR2 FQNEAQ. The CDR3 contains 13 residues. In DNA, the CDR3 is TGTGCCAGCAGCGCCCGGACTAGCGTGGAGCAGTTCTTC. This encodes CASSARTSVEQFF.

The rearrangement joins TRBV6-1 to TRBJ2-5; possible D gene TRBD2, 6 bases. Trimming pared 6 bases from V and 4 bases from J, leaving 18 bases between. CDR1 is MNHNS, CDR2 SASEGT, per germline. The CDR3 contains 15 residues. CDR3 DNA sequence: TGTGCCAGCAGGTCAGACAGCTGGAGGGGAGAGACCCAGTACTTC. The encoded protein is CASRSDSWRGETQYF.

Notes on this clone: Other DNA sequences of this sample code for an identical CDR3. This chain connects TRBV11-2 to TRBJ2-7, with D hard to call. The V and J ends lost 5 bases and 1 base respectively, with 9 bases between them. The CDR3 spans 13 residues. Germline V gives CDR1 SGHAT, CDR2 FQNNGV. The CDR3 reads CASSPTGSYEQYF. In DNA form, the CDR3 reads TGTGCCAGCAGCCCGACGGGTTCCTACGAGCAGTACTTC. Complete variable domain (other parts from reference TRBV11-2 and TRBJ2-7): EAGVAQSPRYKIIEKRQSVAFWCNPISGHATLYWYQQILGQGPKLLIQFQNNGVVDDSQLPKDRFSAERLKGVDSTLKIQPAKLEDSAVYLCASSPTGSYEQYFGPGTRLTVT.

This sequence joins TRBV2 and TRBJ1-2; D is perhaps TRBD1 (5 bases). The CDR3 consists of 13 residues. Trimming removed 3 bases from V and 3 bases from J, with 8 bases in between. Germline loops: CDR1 SNHLY, CDR2 FYNNEI. The CDR3 nucleotides read TGTGCCAGCAGTGACCAGACAGACTATGGCTACACCTTC. It translates to CASSDQTDYGYTF. The variable domain in full, completed from reference TRBV2 and TRBJ1-2, reads EPEVTQTPSHQVTQMGQEVILRCVPISNHLYFYWYRQILGQKVEFLVSFYNNEISEKSEIFDDQFSVERPDGSNFTLKIRSTKLEDSAMYFCASSDQTDYGYTFGSGTRLTVV.

V usage is TRBV11-2 and J usage is TRBJ1-5; perhaps TRBD1 as D (5 bases). Germline-derived CDR1 and CDR2 are SGHAT and FQNNGV. Between the trimmed V and J ends, which lost 1 base and 7 bases, there was a span of 14 bases. The CDR3 loop spans 15 amino acids. In DNA form, the CDR3 reads TGTGCCAGCAGCTTAGCGTTGGGGCGGGGGCAGCCCCAGCATTTT. Translation gives CASSLALGRGQPQHF.

There are a few counts of this clone. This chain connects TRBV2 to TRBJ1-1, with 7 bases aligning to TRBD1. The V and J ends lost 7 bases and 5 bases, in that order; junction bases with no gene match: 10. CDR3 length: 14 residues. Germline V gene sequence: CDR1 SNHLY, CDR2 FYNNEI. CDR3 DNA sequence: TGTGCCAGCACCAAAGAGGGGGCGTGGACTGAAGCTTTCTTT. This sequence encodes CASTKEGAWTEAFF.

The chain recombines TRBV30 with TRBJ1-1, with 8 bases that match TRBD1. This CDR3 has 12 amino acids. V was pared by 4 bases and J by 6 bases, with 4 bases of the junction left unmatched. The germline V gene has CDR1 GTSNPN and CDR2 SVGIG (reference sequence). The CDR3 coding sequence is TGTGCCTGGAATACAGGGGGACCTGAAGCTTTCTTT. It specifies CAWNTGGPEAFF.

CDR3 sequence: CAAGAQREETQYF. The CDR3 DNA reads as TGTGCCGCCGGGGCCCAACGGGAGGAGACCCAGTACTTC. The J gene is TRBJ2-5, the V gene TRBV7-2; D perhaps matches TRBD2 (6 bases). The CDR3 sequence is 13 residues long. V gave up 11 bases and J gave up 5 bases, with 18 bases separating them. Germline CDR1 and CDR2: SGHTA and FQGNSA.

This chain links TRBV29-1 with TRBJ2-7, with D hard to call. This CDR3 region has 12 residues. The germline gives CDR1 SQVTM, CDR2 ANQGSEA. V was clipped by 6 bases and J by 0 bases, with 9 bases between them. CDR3 DNA: TGCAGCGTACGTAAAAGCTCCTACGAGCAGTACTTC. Amino acids: CSVRKSSYEQYF.

The genes are TRBV4-3 and TRBJ1-1, with a weak D call TRBD1 (5 bases). CDR1 and CDR2 from the germline V gene are LGHNA and YSLEER. V was cut by 1 base and J by 4 bases, with 10 bases left in between. The CDR3 has 14 residues. CDR3 protein: CASSQVPGSTEAFF. For the CDR3, the DNA is TGCGCCAGCAGCCAAGTGCCAGGGAGCACTGAAGCTTTCTTT.

V and J are TRBV30 and TRBJ2-2, with D possibly TRBD1 on 5 matching bases. The V gene's germline CDR1 is GTSNPN and CDR2 SVGIG (reference sequence). This CDR3 spans 14 amino acids. Trimming pared 2 bases from V and 0 bases from J, leaving 7 bases between. The CDR3 DNA reads TGTGCCTGGAGTATGACAGCGAACACCGGGGAGCTGTTTTTT. Translated: CAWSMTANTGELFF.

This clone is a singleton in its sample. The chain recombines TRBV7-2 with TRBJ1-2; no clear D gene. CDR3 size: 13 residues. The V end was cut by 5 bases, the J end by 0 bases, with 7 bases between. In germline, CDR1 is SGHTA, CDR2 FQGNSA. DNA for the CDR3: TGTGCCAGCAGCCTAGAAGCTAACTATGGCTACACCTTC. Residues: CASSLEANYGYTF.

The rearrangement links TRBV5-6 to TRBJ2-7; weak D call: TRBD1 (5 bases). Germline V gene sequence: CDR1 SGHDT, CDR2 YYEEEE. This CDR3 has 14 amino acids. With 0 bases removed from V and 2 bases from J, the gap between germline ends came to 9 bases. This chain's CDR3 is CASSLEGRAYEQYF. In DNA, the CDR3 is TGTGCCAGCAGCTTGGAAGGCAGGGCCTACGAGCAGTACTTC.

V and J are TRBV2 and TRBJ2-2, with no clear D. From germline, CDR1 is SNHLY and CDR2 FYNNEI. The V end was cut by 3 bases, the J end by 2 bases, with 10 bases between. The CDR3 runs 15 residues. Written as DNA, the CDR3 is TGTGCCAGCAGTGACGTACGAATAAACACCGGGGAGCTGTTTTTT. This sequence encodes CASSDVRINTGELFF.

J is TRBJ2-7 and V is TRBV9; the D gene is possibly TRBD1 (5 bases). The germline V gene has CDR1 SGDLS and CDR2 YYNGEE. The V end lost 0 bases, the J end lost 0 bases, and 7 bases lay between the germline ends. The CDR3 contains 14 residues. CDR3 bases: TGTGCCAGCAGCGTAGGTGACAGCTCCTACGAGCAGTACTTC. Amino acid sequence: CASSVGDSSYEQYF.

V and J are TRBV29-1 and TRBJ1-2; D is possibly TRBD1 (6 bases). The CDR3 length is 12 residues. V dropped 5 bases and J dropped 1 base, with 8 bases sitting between them. Germline values: CDR1 SQVTM, CDR2 ANQGSEA. CDR3 protein: CSVQDSNYGYTF. The CDR3 DNA follows: TGCAGCGTTCAGGACAGTAACTATGGCTACACCTTC.

This chain links TRBV21-1 with TRBJ2-1; the table's D call, TRBD1, was not checked against the DNA. TRBV21-1 is deemed a pseudogene. The length of the CDR3 is 12 residues. This CDR3 reads CASSKICSEQFF. CDR3 sequence (DNA): TGTGCCAGCAGCAAAATTTGCAGTGAGCAGTTCTTC.

In this sample, this clone turned up a few times. The chain uses TRBV28 and TRBJ1-1; D gene ambiguous. CDR3 size: 14 residues. Trimming stripped 6 bases from V and 6 bases from J, with 17 bases between. The germline V gene has CDR1 MDHEN and CDR2 SYDVKM. CDR3 protein: CASSLRRLVSEAFF. For the CDR3, the DNA is TGTGCCAGCAGCCTTCGACGGCTTGTTTCTGAAGCTTTCTTT.

The V and J genes are TRBV28 and TRBJ1-5; TRBD1 matches at 10 bases. V shed 1 base and J 3 bases; nucleotides not matched to a gene: 3. The CDR3 totals 16 residues. Per the germline V gene, CDR1 is MDHEN and CDR2 is SYDVKM. The CDR3 reads CASSLSGTGDNQPQHF. For the CDR3, the DNA is TGTGCCAGCAGTTTATCTGGGACAGGGGACAATCAGCCCCAGCATTTT.

The chain combines TRBV28 with TRBJ2-3; D not resolved. Germline loops: CDR1 MDHEN, CDR2 SYDVKM. The V gene lost 5 bases and the J gene lost 3 bases, with 6 bases spanning the gap. The CDR3 has 12 residues. The CDR3 DNA reads TGTGCCAGCAGTCAAGATACAGATACGCAGTATTTT. It yields the protein CASSQDTDTQYF.

The chain joins TRBV21-1 to TRBJ1-4; the DNA was not compared with TRBD1, the D call given in the table. TRBV21-1 corresponds to a pseudogene. The CDR3 consists of 15 residues. In DNA, the CDR3 is TGTGCCAGCAGCTTTCCGGGACAGGGAGACGAAAAACTGTTTTTT. Its translation is CASSFPGQGDEKLFF.

The chain recombines TRBV5-1 with TRBJ2-1, with TRBD1 matching 11 bases. The CDR3 totals 15 residues. Germline V gene sequence: CDR1 SGHRS, CDR2 YFSETQ. Unmatched junction bases numbered 4, after V lost 1 base and J lost 7 bases. CDR3 in DNA: TGCGCCAGCAGCTTGTTTGGGACAGGGGGTAATGAGCAGTTCTTC. As protein: CASSLFGTGGNEQFF.